These 20 T cell receptor beta chains were sequenced from one sample in a study of T cells in narcolepsy. Sequencing was performed with immunoSEQ multiplex PCR; in TCRdb, only in-frame clones are kept and a portion is missing. There are around 30,000 clones in the sample; more than 75% occur only once, and 2% to 2.5% lies in the top ten. Sequenced: memory (CD45RA-) CD4+ T cells from blood. These receptors all stem from a human donor in good health.

This clone has just one count. The V gene is TRBV5-8, the J gene TRBJ2-1, with TRBD1 identical over 9 bases. V dropped 0 bases and J dropped 7; count of bases not matched to a gene: 5. CDR3 length: 15 amino acids. The germline V gene encodes CDR1 SGHTS and CDR2 YDEGEE. The CDR3 region is CASSLAGTGKNEQFF. For the CDR3, the DNA is TGTGCCAGCAGCTTGGCTGGGACAGGGAAGAATGAGCAGTTCTTC.

This chain joins TRBV14 and TRBJ2-1, with D unresolved. In germline, CDR1 is SGHDN, CDR2 FVKESK. The germline V and J ends were trimmed by 1 base and 8 bases, with 9 bases remaining between them. The CDR3 has 13 amino acids. The CDR3 DNA reads as TGTGCCAGCAGCCAAGTGCTAACCCATGAGCAGTTCTTC. Residues: CASSQVLTHEQFF.

This clone was observed a handful of times. The chain is built from TRBV7-3 and TRBJ2-3, with D perhaps being TRBD1 or TRBD2 (6 bases each). The CDR3 consists of 15 residues. Germline CDR1 and CDR2: SGHTA and FQGTGA. Trimming took off 4 bases at V and 3 bases at J, with 14 bases between the two ends. The CDR3 nucleotides are TGTGCCAGCAGCTCCCAAGGGGGGAATACAGATACGCAGTATTTT. This encodes CASSSQGGNTDTQYF.

This clone turned up a few times. The chain links TRBV7-2 to TRBJ1-3; the D gene is possibly TRBD1 (5 bases). Germline CDR1 is SGHTA and CDR2 is FQGNSA. V lost 0 bases and J 8 bases, leaving 8 bases between the germline ends. This CDR3 has 13 residues. This CDR3 is CASSLAGVDTIYF. The CDR3 coding sequence is TGTGCCAGCAGCTTAGCGGGGGTGGACACCATATATTTT.

This clone was counted only a few times. The CDR3 sequence: CASSPGPGQRSSYNSPLHF. The CDR3 DNA reads TGTGCCAGTAGCCCCGGTCCAGGCCAGCGGAGCTCCTATAATTCACCCCTCCACTTT. J is TRBJ1-6 and V is TRBV19; the D is unclear. V gave up 6 bases and J gave up 0 bases, with 21 bases separating them. The CDR3 totals 19 residues. Germline V gives CDR1 LNHDA, CDR2 SQIVND (reference sequence).

This rearrangement joins TRBV6-5 to TRBJ1-1, with a tentative D call TRBD1 (5 bases). The germline V gene has CDR1 MNHEY and CDR2 SVGAGI. CDR3 length equals 13 residues. Deletions cut 11 bases from V and 1 base from J, with 14 bases between. DNA for the CDR3: TGTGCCCACAGACGGACAACGAACACTGAAGCTTTCTTT. The encoded protein is CAHRRTTNTEAFF.

The V call is TRBV15, the J call TRBJ2-5, with 8 positions matching TRBD1. The ends lost 0 bases at V and 5 bases at J; junction bases unmatched: 5. This CDR3 spans 15 amino acids. Germline loops: CDR1 LNHNV, CDR2 YYDKDF (reference sequence). The CDR3 spells CATSREGQGRETQYF. In DNA, the CDR3 is TGTGCCACCAGCAGAGAAGGACAGGGCCGGGAGACCCAGTACTTC.

The CDR3 sequence is CASSYRGLNNSPLHF. CDR3 nucleotides: TGTGCCAGCAGTTACAGGGGTCTTAATAATTCACCCCTCCACTTT. The V call is TRBV27, the J call TRBJ1-6; TRBD1 aligns across 7 bases. V shed 4 bases, J shed 5 bases, and the junction held 5 bases outside the gene matches. This CDR3 is built from 15 residues. CDR1 MNHEY and CDR2 SMNVEV come from the germline V gene (reference sequence).

V is TRBV11-1 and J is TRBJ2-5, with D possibly being TRBD1 (6 bases). This CDR3 has 16 amino acids. The V gene's germline CDR1 is SGHAT and CDR2 FQDESV (reference sequence). Trimming pared 0 bases from V and 2 bases from J, leaving 13 bases between. CDR3 loop: CASSLALGAKQETQYF. CDR3 bases: TGTGCCAGCAGCTTAGCGCTGGGGGCCAAACAAGAGACCCAGTACTTC.

V gene TRBV25-1 combines with J gene TRBJ2-7; 10 nucleotides agree with TRBD2. CDR1 is MGHDK, CDR2 SYGVNS, per germline. The J segment lost 7 bases and the V segment lost 5 bases, leaving 5 bases of the junction unmatched. The CDR3 loop spans 13 amino acids. The DNA for the CDR3 is TGTGCCAGCAGTCTAGCGGGAGTCGGAGAGCAGTACTTC. Protein: CASSLAGVGEQYF.

V gene TRBV5-4 combines with J gene TRBJ1-5, with 8 bases identical to TRBD1. Germline trimming cut 3 bases from V and 3 bases from J; bases unmatched to any gene: 11. This CDR3 is built from 17 residues. Germline V lookup: CDR1 SGHNT, CDR2 YYREEE (reference sequence). The CDR3 protein is CASSYSRGRGVNQPQHF. The CDR3 nucleotides are TGTGCCAGCAGCTACTCCAGGGGGCGCGGGGTCAATCAGCCCCAGCATTTT.

This chain uses TRBV28 with TRBJ1-4; perhaps TRBD1 as D (5 bases). The CDR3 consists of 12 residues. Trimming left V 5 bases short and J 7 bases short, with 8 bases between. The germline V gene has CDR1 MDHEN and CDR2 SYDVKM. As DNA, the CDR3 is TGTGCCAGCAGTCCTGGGGGTGAAAAACTGTTTTTT. Translation: CASSPGGEKLFF.

The gene calls are TRBV6-5 and TRBJ2-7; D is undetermined. V lost 7 bases and J 7 bases, leaving 17 bases between the germline ends. The CDR3 covers 13 residues. Germline V gives CDR1 MNHEY, CDR2 SVGAGI. The CDR3 sequence: CASKPEYVGEQYF. In DNA, the CDR3 is TGTGCCAGCAAGCCCGAATATGTGGGAGAGCAGTACTTC.

V is TRBV6-6 and J is TRBJ2-3; D gene uncertain. Per germline, CDR1 MNHNY and CDR2 SVGAGI (reference sequence). V was clipped by 2 bases and J by 5 bases, with 5 bases between them. CDR3 length equals 12 residues. CDR3 in DNA: TGTGCCAGCAGTTACAATCAAGATACGCAGTATTTT. Translated, it gives CASSYNQDTQYF.

The V gene is TRBV6-6, the J gene TRBJ1-5; D is ambiguous. This CDR3 spans 13 amino acids. Trimming pared 4 bases from V and 2 bases from J, leaving 6 bases between. Germline assignment: CDR1 MNHNY and CDR2 SVGAGI (reference sequence). The CDR3 region is CASSSQRNQPQHF. CDR3 nucleotide sequence: TGTGCCAGCAGTTCGCAGCGCAATCAGCCCCAGCATTTT.

The chain carries TRBV5-1 and TRBJ2-5; D uncertain. The CDR3 spans 13 residues. Trimming stripped 5 bases from V and 4 bases from J, with 12 bases between. Germline assignment: CDR1 SGHRS and CDR2 YFSETQ. CDR3 nucleotides: TGCGCCAGCAGTACAATGCCCGGAGAGACCCAGTACTTC. Protein product: CASSTMPGETQYF.

The rearrangement joins TRBV15 to TRBJ1-2; no firm D call. Germline CDR1 and CDR2: LNHNV and YYDKDF (reference sequence). This CDR3 is 15 amino acids long. The germline V and J ends were trimmed by 1 base and 1 base, with 10 bases remaining between them. CDR3 sequence (DNA): TGTGCCACCAGCAGAGGCAGCTCCGATAACTATGGCTACACCTTC. It specifies CATSRGSSDNYGYTF.

This chain connects TRBV25-1 to TRBJ2-5; 7 positions match TRBD1. Trimming took 5 bases from V and 1 from J; bases not matched to a gene: 7. Germline V gene sequence: CDR1 MGHDK, CDR2 SYGVNS. CDR3 size: 15 residues. In nucleotides, the CDR3 is TGTGCCAGCAGTACACTAGACAGGGCCCAAGAGACCCAGTACTTC. This codes for CASSTLDRAQETQYF.

The rearrangement joins TRBV5-6 to TRBJ1-2; D perhaps matches TRBD1 (6 bases). V was trimmed by 4 bases and J by 4 bases, leaving 17 bases between them. The CDR3 runs 15 residues. CDR1 is SGHDT, CDR2 YYEEEE, per germline. The CDR3 spells CASSPPQGPTYGYTF. As DNA, the CDR3 is TGTGCCAGCAGCCCCCCCCAGGGGCCCACCTATGGCTACACCTTC.

The genes are TRBV7-9 and TRBJ1-6; D remains unclear. Trimming took off 3 bases at V and 10 bases at J, with 13 bases between the two ends. The CDR3 covers 14 residues. CDR1 and CDR2 (germline): SEHNR, FQNEAQ (reference sequence). CDR3 in DNA: TGTGCCAGCAGCTTGGGATTCACGGGGTCACCCCTCCACTTT. It encodes CASSLGFTGSPLHF.